The 15 T cell receptor beta chains given below trace back to one sample, sequenced in a study of blood T cells in healthy people across ages. Primers used in a second PCR of roughly 7 to 12 cycles were a sample-barcoded 5' primer and a J-beta primer mix. TCRdb redid the calling of the 5' RACE reads with MiXCR, one entry per CDR3 protein. The profile shows some 800,000 distinct CDR3 sequences, around a quarter of them singletons. These data are also associated with another study on T cells of mothers and their children.

Sequenced: blood. The receptors here all came from a boy younger than 18 in good health.

This clonotype was seen a few times. V is TRBV7-6 and J is TRBJ2-1, with 9 bases matching TRBD1. Germline V gene lookup returns CDR1 SGHVS and CDR2 FNYEAQ. With V trimmed by 5 bases and J by 10 bases, 9 bases remained unmatched. The CDR3 extends over 14 amino acids. The CDR3 DNA is TGTGCCAGCAGCATCCAACCGGGACAGGGAGAGCAGTTCTTC. It yields the protein CASSIQPGQGEQFF.

This clonotype was detected only a few times. The chain recombines TRBV20-1 with TRBJ2-5; D may be TRBD1 (6 bases). Per germline, CDR1 DFQATT and CDR2 SNEGSKA (reference sequence). This CDR3 comprises 12 residues. In DNA, the CDR3 is TGCAGCGCCGACGACAGGTCTCTGACCCAGTACTTC. Protein product: CSADDRSLTQYF.

The rearrangement uses TRBV29-1 and TRBJ1-2, with D tentatively TRBD1 (5 bases). Trimming pared 2 bases from V and 7 bases from J, leaving 8 bases between. The CDR3 has 11 residues. The germline V gene has CDR1 SQVTM and CDR2 ANQGSEA. The CDR3 sequence: CSVESGGGYTF. As DNA, the CDR3 is TGCAGCGTTGAATCCGGGGGTGGCTACACCTTC.

The sample holds a few counts of this clonotype. This chain joins TRBV9 and TRBJ1-1; D might be TRBD1 (5 bases). CDR1 and CDR2 (germline): SGDLS, YYNGEE. Trimming left V 4 bases short and J 5 bases short, with 18 bases between. The CDR3 sequence is 15 residues long. The CDR3 DNA reads as TGTGCCAGCAGCCCTGGGCAAGGGGCTGGGACTGAAGCTTTCTTT. Residues: CASSPGQGAGTEAFF.

This clonotype was seen only a few times. V is TRBV19 and J is TRBJ2-7; D call uncertain. There are 14 residues in the CDR3. V was cut by 3 bases and J by 0 bases, with 9 bases left in between. Germline V lookup: CDR1 LNHDA, CDR2 SQIVND (reference sequence). The CDR3 region has the DNA TGTGCCAGTAGTATGATGGGTTCCTCCTACGAGCAGTACTTC. Residues: CASSMMGSSYEQYF.

The chain joins TRBV29-1 to TRBJ1-2; a weak D match, TRBD1 (6 bases). Trimming pared 4 bases from V and 6 bases from J, leaving 9 bases between. The CDR3 is 11 amino acids. CDR1 and CDR2 from the germline V gene are SQVTM and ANQGSEA. This CDR3 is CSVVGQDGYTF. Written as DNA, the CDR3 is TGCAGCGTTGTGGGACAAGATGGCTACACCTTC.

A few counts support this clonotype. The chain has TRBV3-1 and TRBJ2-3; D is unclear. Germline-derived CDR1 and CDR2 are LGHDT and YNNKEL (reference sequence). This CDR3 is 13 amino acids long. Trimming removed 0 bases from V and 7 bases from J, with 8 bases in between. The CDR3 here is CASSQDTPYTQYF. The CDR3 nucleotides read TGTGCCAGCAGCCAAGATACCCCCTATACGCAGTATTTT.

The table lists this clonotype with a few counts. The J gene is TRBJ1-5, the V gene TRBV7-9; possible D gene TRBD1, 5 bases. Germline V CDR1 and CDR2: SEHNR, FQNEAQ (reference sequence). V was trimmed by 4 bases and J by 2 bases, leaving 12 bases between them. The CDR3 loop spans 15 amino acids. The CDR3 nucleotides are TGTGCCAGCAGCTCCGGGGGAATTGGCAATCAGCCCCAGCATTTT. This gives the protein CASSSGGIGNQPQHF. Combining the CDR3 with reference TRBV7-9 and TRBJ1-5 gives the whole variable domain DTGVSQNPRHKITKRGQNVTFRCDPISEHNRLYWYRQTLGQGPEFLTYFQNEAQLEKSRLLSDRFSAERPKGSFSTLEIQRTEQGDSAMYLCASSSGGIGNQPQHFGDGTRLSIL.

The V call is TRBV6-1, the J call TRBJ2-5, with 10 positions matching TRBD1. CDR3 length: 16 residues. Trimming removed 3 bases from V and 5 bases from J; junction bases left unmatched: 9. Germline V gives CDR1 MNHNS, CDR2 SASEGT. The CDR3 region is CASSELPGQGLETQYF. The CDR3, as DNA: TGTGCCAGCAGTGAGTTACCGGGACAGGGGTTGGAGACCCAGTACTTC.

This chain uses TRBV7-2 with TRBJ2-3, with 7 bases aligning to TRBD2. J lost 0 bases, V lost 5 bases, and 5 bases had no gene match. Germline assignment: CDR1 SGHTA and CDR2 FQGNSA. The CDR3 is made up of 15 amino acids. The CDR3 nucleotides read TGTGCCAGCAGCCCCAGGACTAGAAGCACAGATACGCAGTATTTT. Its translation is CASSPRTRSTDTQYF.

Many counts were recorded for this clonotype. The gene calls are TRBV30 and TRBJ2-1; no firm D call. The CDR3 extends over 13 amino acids. Trimming stripped 4 bases from V and 8 bases from J, with 15 bases between. CDR1 and CDR2 from the germline V gene are GTSNPN and SVGIG (reference sequence). The CDR3 is CAWNQENFHEQFF. As DNA, the CDR3 is TGTGCCTGGAACCAGGAGAACTTTCATGAGCAGTTCTTC.

This clonotype was seen a few times. The chain recombines TRBV2 with TRBJ2-7; D perhaps matches TRBD1 (6 bases). The germline CDR1 and CDR2 sequences are SNHLY and FYNNEI. The CDR3 totals 14 residues. V lost 1 base and J 10 bases, leaving 17 bases between the germline ends. This CDR3 reads CASSEVRTEAGQYF. DNA of the CDR3: TGTGCCAGCAGTGAAGTACGGACAGAGGCGGGCCAGTACTTC.

This clonotype was counted ten times or more. The chain combines TRBV7-2 with TRBJ2-3; D gene ambiguous. Trimming stripped 6 bases from V and 6 bases from J, with 10 bases between. Germline assignment: CDR1 SGHTA and CDR2 FQGNSA. This CDR3 region has 12 residues. The CDR3 loop reads CASSLLTDTQYF. Written as DNA, the CDR3 is TGTGCCAGCAGTTTACTGACGGATACGCAGTATTTT. The full variable domain, completed using reference TRBV7-2 and TRBJ2-3, is GAGVSQSPSNKVTEKGKDVELRCDPISGHTALYWYRQSLGQGLEFLIYFQGNSAPDKSGLPSDRFSAERTGGSVSTLTIQRTQQEDSAVYLCASSLLTDTQYFGPGTRLTVL.

This clonotype has only a few counts. J is TRBJ1-1 and V is TRBV6-2 or TRBV6-3; D not certain. The V and J ends lost 2 bases and 8 bases respectively, with 18 bases between them. The CDR3 sequence is 15 residues long. Germline V gene lookup returns CDR1 MNHEY and CDR2 SVGEGT. The DNA of the CDR3 is TGTGCCAGCAGTTACGCTGTCACCGGGAACGGGGAAGCTTTCTTT. This codes for CASSYAVTGNGEAFF.

J is TRBJ1-5 and V is TRBV4-1, with TRBD1 matching over 11 bases. Germline loops: CDR1 MGHRA, CDR2 YSYEKL. The CDR3 has 18 residues. Germline trimming cut 3 bases from V and 7 bases from J; bases unmatched to any gene: 14. CDR3 sequence reads: CASSQNFPGDRGEQPQHF. The CDR3 bases are TGCGCCAGCAGCCAGAACTTCCCCGGGGACAGGGGGGAACAGCCCCAGCATTTT.